The 30 T cell receptor beta chains below all came from one sample that was sequenced in a study of cytomegalovirus exposure and HLA in healthy donors. PCR primers comprised 60 Vbeta and 13 Jbeta primers. Data came from immunoSEQ multiplex PCR; TCRdb stores just in-frame clones and leaves some out. Of some 120,000 clones listed, about four fifths were seen once; the top ten hold 1.6%. Input material: PBMCs. These receptors originate from a woman aged 18-29 years in good health and CMV-seronegative.

The V gene is TRBV5-1, the J gene TRBJ1-1; TRBD1 is a possible D gene (5 bases). Germline-derived CDR1 and CDR2 are SGHRS and YFSETQ. Trimming took 4 bases from V and 5 from J, leaving 12 bases between them. CDR3 length: 13 residues. CDR3 loop: CASSIQGFTEAFF. The CDR3 DNA reads as TGCGCCAGCAGCATCCAGGGCTTTACTGAAGCTTTCTTT.

The J gene is TRBJ2-1, the V gene TRBV7-9; 7 nucleotides line up with TRBD1. The CDR3 consists of 15 residues. Germline CDR1 is SEHNR and CDR2 is FQNEAQ (reference sequence). V lost 1 base to trimming and J lost 2 bases; unmatched junction nucleotides: 2. CDR3 protein: CASSLGQGPYNEQFF. The CDR3 region has the DNA TGTGCCAGCAGCTTAGGACAGGGACCCTACAATGAGCAGTTCTTC.

A few counts support this clone. This sequence joins TRBV10-2 and TRBJ1-3, with D unresolved. Germline V lookup: CDR1 WSHSY, CDR2 SAAADI. Trimming took 5 bases from V and 3 from J, leaving 8 bases between them. The CDR3 has 13 amino acids. CDR3 coding DNA: TGCGCCAGCAGTTCGGGGAGTGGAAACACCATATATTTT. Translating gives CASSSGSGNTIYF.

This clone was detected only once. The chain employs TRBV7-9 and TRBJ2-3; 7 bases match TRBD2. V was pared by 10 bases and J by 1 base, with 11 bases of the junction left unmatched. The CDR3 has 15 amino acids. The germline V gene encodes CDR1 SEHNR and CDR2 FQNEAQ (reference sequence). The DNA for the CDR3 is TGTGCCACCCTAATTCCCCGGGGGGGCACAGATACGCAGTATTTT. Its protein product is CATLIPRGGTDTQYF.

The rearrangement joins TRBV27 to TRBJ2-5; 11 nucleotides line up with TRBD2. The J segment lost 2 bases and the V segment lost 0 bases, leaving 5 bases of the junction unmatched. This CDR3 is built from 17 residues. In germline, CDR1 is MNHEY, CDR2 SMNVEV (reference sequence). The CDR3 DNA reads TGTGCCAGCAGTTTATCGGCCACTAGCGGGGGACAAGAGACCCAGTACTTC. Amino acids: CASSLSATSGGQETQYF.

The chain links TRBV7-9 to TRBJ1-4; tentative D call: TRBD1 (6 bases). The germline V gene encodes CDR1 SEHNR and CDR2 FQNEAQ (reference sequence). The CDR3 has 16 residues. V gave up 6 bases and J gave up 0 bases, with 14 bases separating them. CDR3 protein: CASSSWTVPTNEKLFF. CDR3 in DNA: TGTGCCAGCAGTAGTTGGACAGTACCAACTAATGAAAAACTGTTTTTT.

The chain links TRBV4-2 to TRBJ2-5, with D maybe TRBD2 (6 bases). CDR1 is LGHNA, CDR2 YNFKEQ, per germline. V was clipped by 0 bases and J by 4 bases, with 12 bases between them. The CDR3 sequence is 15 residues long. CDR3 sequence: CASSQDVGSGETQYF. The CDR3 DNA is TGTGCCAGCAGCCAAGATGTAGGTAGCGGAGAGACCCAGTACTTC.

This clone was observed a handful of times. DNA of the CDR3: TGTGCCAGCAGTGACCCCCTGGAAAAACTGTTTTTT. Its protein is CASSDPLEKLFF. The chain recombines TRBV2 with TRBJ1-4; D call uncertain. The CDR3 runs 12 residues. The V and J ends lost 3 bases and 8 bases respectively, with 7 bases between them. Per the germline V gene, CDR1 is SNHLY and CDR2 is FYNNEI.

The rearrangement uses TRBV5-1 and TRBJ2-3; D may be TRBD1 (5 bases). There are 14 residues in the CDR3. Germline V gene lookup returns CDR1 SGHRS and CDR2 YFSETQ. Between the trimmed V and J ends, which lost 4 bases and 4 bases, there was a span of 13 bases. CDR3 in DNA: TGCGCCAGCAGCCCCCAGGGTCTGCCAGATACGCAGTATTTT. Its translation: CASSPQGLPDTQYF.

The CDR3 bases are TGTGCCAGCAGTAGACTAGCGGGGGACTACGAGCAGTACTTC. Protein: CASSRLAGDYEQYF. The chain combines TRBV6-1 with TRBJ2-7, with 12 bases identical to TRBD2. The CDR3 spans 14 residues. Per germline, CDR1 MNHNS and CDR2 SASEGT. With 5 bases clipped from V and 3 bases from J, the junction kept 2 bases outside the gene matches.

The chain links TRBV19 to TRBJ1-4; the D is unclear. Germline V gene lookup returns CDR1 LNHDA and CDR2 SQIVND (reference sequence). The CDR3 contains 14 residues. Trimming left V 6 bases short and J 0 bases short, with 8 bases between. The CDR3 DNA sequence: TGTGCCAGTAGGCGCGGGACAACTAATGAAAAACTGTTTTTT. Its protein is CASRRGTTNEKLFF.

This clone was picked up a small number of times. This sample includes further DNA sequences coding for the same CDR3. The chain is built from TRBV5-1 and TRBJ1-1; D remains ambiguous. Germline assignment: CDR1 SGHRS and CDR2 YFSETQ. The CDR3 runs 13 residues. Trimming left V 2 bases short and J 1 base short, with 6 bases between. CDR3 region: CASSLWQNTEAFF. For the CDR3, the DNA is TGCGCCAGCAGCTTATGGCAGAACACTGAAGCTTTCTTT.

The J gene is TRBJ2-5, the V gene TRBV28; D uncertain. V gave up 2 bases and J gave up 5 bases, with 9 bases separating them. Looked up from germline, CDR1 is MDHEN and CDR2 is SYDVKM. The CDR3 is 13 residues long. The CDR3 loop reads CASSLVSRETQYF. The CDR3 bases are TGTGCCAGCAGTTTAGTGTCTCGGGAGACCCAGTACTTC.

This clone was picked up one time. The chain uses TRBV7-9 and TRBJ1-6; 7 bases agree with TRBD1. The CDR3 totals 14 residues. Trimming took 4 bases from V and 8 from J; bases not matched to a gene: 5. The germline CDR1 and CDR2 sequences are SEHNR and FQNEAQ (reference sequence). The CDR3 spells CASSSTGPDSPLHF. DNA of the CDR3: TGTGCCAGCAGCTCGACAGGGCCCGATTCACCCCTCCACTTT.

The chain combines TRBV29-1 with TRBJ1-1, with D possibly TRBD1 on 6 matching bases. The CDR3 consists of 12 residues. Germline CDR1 is SQVTM and CDR2 is ANQGSEA. V was trimmed by 6 bases and J by 4 bases, leaving 12 bases between them. CDR3 DNA: TGCAGCGTCGCCTTGGGGGCCACTGAAGCTTTCTTT. Its protein product is CSVALGATEAFF.

In its sample, this clone was seen a few times. The V and J genes are TRBV30 and TRBJ2-3; a possible D gene is TRBD2 (6 bases). V was shortened by 3 bases and J by 5 bases, with 18 bases between the two germline ends. Per germline, CDR1 GTSNPN and CDR2 SVGIG (reference sequence). The CDR3 runs to 15 residues. The CDR3 reads CAWSAGGGAGDTQYF. The CDR3 nucleotides are TGTGCCTGGAGCGCCGGGGGAGGTGCTGGAGATACGCAGTATTTT.

The chain combines TRBV18 with TRBJ1-1; 10 bases match TRBD1. In germline, CDR1 is KGHSH, CDR2 LQKENI. CDR3 length equals 18 residues. The V segment lost 8 bases and the J segment 3 bases; nucleotides outside the gene matches: 18. The DNA of the CDR3 is TGTGCCAGCGGTAAGGACAGGGGGGGCGGGGGCTCGGACACTGAAGCTTTCTTT. Residues: CASGKDRGGGGSDTEAFF.

V is TRBV15 and J is TRBJ2-4; D gene uncertain. There are 13 residues in the CDR3. Trimming took off 5 bases at V and 6 bases at J, with 11 bases between the two ends. Germline V gene lookup returns CDR1 LNHNV and CDR2 YYDKDF (reference sequence). The CDR3 DNA reads TGTGCCACCAGCTCAAGCTACGGAAACATTCAGTACTTC. Its translation: CATSSSYGNIQYF.

The chain carries TRBV7-2 and TRBJ1-2, with 7 positions matching TRBD1. V lost 6 bases to trimming and J lost 4 bases; unmatched junction nucleotides: 8. CDR1 and CDR2 (germline): SGHTA, FQGNSA. The CDR3 consists of 14 residues. CDR3 bases: TGTGCCAGCAGAACCACAGGGGCACCCTATGGCTACACCTTC. This encodes CASRTTGAPYGYTF.

The rearrangement links TRBV10-3 to TRBJ2-5, with 12 bases aligning to TRBD2. The CDR3 has 17 amino acids. Germline V gene sequence: CDR1 ENHRY, CDR2 SYGVKD. V gave up 3 bases and J gave up 2 bases; unmatched junction bases: 7. CDR3 in amino acids: CAISDDGLAGNQETQYF. The CDR3 DNA reads as TGTGCCATCAGTGACGATGGACTAGCGGGGAATCAAGAGACCCAGTACTTC.

This sequence joins TRBV14 and TRBJ1-1, with TRBD1 matching 8 bases. The CDR3 is 15 amino acids. The V gene's germline CDR1 is SGHDN and CDR2 FVKESK. V lost 4 bases, J lost 4 bases, and 8 bases stayed unmatched. In nucleotides, the CDR3 is TGTGCCAGCAGCCTTAGGACAGGGTGGGTCACTGAAGCTTTCTTT. Residues: CASSLRTGWVTEAFF.

This clone was observed a handful of times. The chain carries TRBV2 and TRBJ2-7; tentatively, D is TRBD2 (6 bases). CDR3 size: 13 residues. The V end was cut by 3 bases, the J end by 2 bases, with 8 bases between. Germline CDR1 is SNHLY and CDR2 is FYNNEI. DNA of the CDR3: TGTGCCAGCAGTGATTGGAGGGCCTACGAGCAGTACTTC. It yields the protein CASSDWRAYEQYF.

The chain couples TRBV2 to TRBJ2-7; the D gene is possibly TRBD1 (5 bases). The germline V gene encodes CDR1 SNHLY and CDR2 FYNNEI. The CDR3 length is 16 residues. The germline V and J ends were trimmed by 9 bases and 6 bases, with 27 bases remaining between them. The chain's CDR3 is CASTVYGAFLGREQYF. The CDR3 DNA reads TGTGCCAGTACTGTTTATGGGGCCTTCTTGGGGCGCGAGCAGTACTTC.

The chain carries TRBV30 and TRBJ1-2; 7 bases match TRBD1. Germline V gene data show CDR1 as GTSNPN and CDR2 as SVGIG (reference sequence). Trimming took 0 bases from V and 5 from J; bases not matched to a gene: 3. CDR3 length equals 13 residues. The CDR3 nucleotides are TGTGCCTGGAGTGTTCCAGGGGGGTATGGCTACACCTTC. Translating it yields CAWSVPGGYGYTF.

V usage is TRBV4-1 and J usage is TRBJ2-1; TRBD2 agrees at 16 bases. Germline assignment: CDR1 MGHRA and CDR2 YSYEKL. After removal of 1 base from V and 2 bases from J, the junction contained 5 bases not matched to a gene. This CDR3 has 19 amino acids. In nucleotides, the CDR3 is TGCGCCAGCAGCCAAGTTGGGACTAGCGGGGGGGCGGCCTACAATGAGCAGTTCTTC. The encoded protein is CASSQVGTSGGAAYNEQFF.

The chain combines TRBV19 with TRBJ1-1; D not certain. V was shortened by 2 bases and J by 1 base, with 17 bases between the two germline ends. The CDR3 is made up of 17 amino acids. The germline V gene encodes CDR1 LNHDA and CDR2 SQIVND (reference sequence). For the CDR3, the DNA is TGTGCCAGTAGTATATCTACTCTAGGCCGGCGGAACACTGAAGCTTTCTTT. Translated, it gives CASSISTLGRRNTEAFF.

This chain links TRBV5-1 with TRBJ2-2, with 10 bases lining up with TRBD2. V shed 5 bases, J shed 1 base, and the junction held 8 bases outside the gene matches. The germline CDR1 and CDR2 sequences are SGHRS and YFSETQ. This CDR3 has 17 amino acids. The CDR3 DNA is TGCGCCAGCAGGGTCCTAGCGGGGGTCAAGAACACCGGGGAGCTGTTTTTT. It yields the protein CASRVLAGVKNTGELFF.

This chain joins TRBV5-1 and TRBJ1-3, with D possibly being TRBD1 (6 bases). The CDR3 extends over 16 amino acids. Germline V gene data show CDR1 as SGHRS and CDR2 as YFSETQ. V gave up 0 bases and J gave up 0 bases, with 10 bases separating them. CDR3 sequence reads: CASSLETGSSGNTIYF. DNA of the CDR3: TGCGCCAGCAGCTTGGAAACAGGGAGCTCTGGAAACACCATATATTTT.

This chain connects TRBV5-6 to TRBJ1-1, with TRBD1 as a possible D gene (5 bases). Trimming pared 4 bases from V and 1 base from J, leaving 17 bases between. Germline-derived CDR1 and CDR2 are SGHDT and YYEEEE. This CDR3 contains 16 residues. In nucleotides, the CDR3 is TGTGCCAGCAGCCAACAGAAGGACACCTGGAACACTGAAGCTTTCTTT. Its protein product is CASSQQKDTWNTEAFF.

The chain is built from TRBV9 and TRBJ1-2; weak D call: TRBD1 (6 bases). The germline V gene encodes CDR1 SGDLS and CDR2 YYNGEE. This CDR3 has 15 amino acids. Trimming removed 1 base from V and 7 bases from J, with 17 bases in between. The CDR3: CASSVWGRGVSGYTF. CDR3 sequence (DNA): TGTGCCAGCAGCGTATGGGGGCGCGGAGTTAGTGGCTACACCTTC.